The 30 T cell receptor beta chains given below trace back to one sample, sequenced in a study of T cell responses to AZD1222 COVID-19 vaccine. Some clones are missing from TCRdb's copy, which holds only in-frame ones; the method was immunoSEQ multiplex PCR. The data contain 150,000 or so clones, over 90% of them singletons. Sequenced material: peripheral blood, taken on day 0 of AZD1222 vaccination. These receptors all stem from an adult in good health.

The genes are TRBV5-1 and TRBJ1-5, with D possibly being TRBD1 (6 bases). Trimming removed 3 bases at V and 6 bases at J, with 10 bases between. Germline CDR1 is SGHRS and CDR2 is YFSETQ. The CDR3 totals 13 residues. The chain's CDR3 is CASSYRVGQPQHF. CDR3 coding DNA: TGCGCCAGCAGCTACAGGGTTGGTCAGCCCCAGCATTTT.

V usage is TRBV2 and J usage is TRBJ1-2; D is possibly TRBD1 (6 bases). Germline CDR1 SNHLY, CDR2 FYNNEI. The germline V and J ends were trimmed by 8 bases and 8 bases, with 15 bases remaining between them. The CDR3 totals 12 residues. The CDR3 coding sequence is TGTGCCAGCTGGTCGGGGGCGGGAGGCTACACCTTC. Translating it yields CASWSGAGGYTF.

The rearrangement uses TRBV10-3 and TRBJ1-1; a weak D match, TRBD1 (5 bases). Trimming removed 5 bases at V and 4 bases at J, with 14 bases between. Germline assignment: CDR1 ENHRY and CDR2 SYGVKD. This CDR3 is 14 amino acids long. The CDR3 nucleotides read TGTGCCATCAGTCCTTCGGGGGAAGGCACTGAAGCTTTCTTT. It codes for CAISPSGEGTEAFF.

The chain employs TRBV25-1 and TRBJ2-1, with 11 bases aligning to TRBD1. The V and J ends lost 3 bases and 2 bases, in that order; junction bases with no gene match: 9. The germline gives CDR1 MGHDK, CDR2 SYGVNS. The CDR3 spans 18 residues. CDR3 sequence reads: CASSDWTGGFSAYNEQFF. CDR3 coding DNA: TGTGCCAGCAGTGACTGGACAGGGGGCTTCTCGGCCTACAATGAGCAGTTCTTC.

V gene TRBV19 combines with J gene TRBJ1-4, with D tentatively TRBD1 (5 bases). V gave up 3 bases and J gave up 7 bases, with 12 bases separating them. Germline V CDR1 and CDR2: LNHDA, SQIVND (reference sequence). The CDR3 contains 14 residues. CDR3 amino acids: CASSIHGAPEKLFF. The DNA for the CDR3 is TGTGCCAGTAGTATCCATGGGGCTCCTGAAAAACTGTTTTTT. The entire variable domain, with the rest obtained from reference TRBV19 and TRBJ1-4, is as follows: DGGITQSPKYLFRKEGQNVTLSCEQNLNHDAMYWYRQDPGQGLRLIYYSQIVNDFQKGDIAEGYSVSREKKESFPLTVTSAQKNPTAFYLCASSIHGAPEKLFFGSGTQLSVL.

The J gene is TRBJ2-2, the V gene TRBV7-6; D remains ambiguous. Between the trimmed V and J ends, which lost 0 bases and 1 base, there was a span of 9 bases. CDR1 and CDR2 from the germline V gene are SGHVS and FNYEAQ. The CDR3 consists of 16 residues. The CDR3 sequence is CASSLALMENTGELFF. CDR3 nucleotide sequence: TGTGCCAGCAGCTTAGCGCTGATGGAGAACACCGGGGAGCTGTTTTTT.

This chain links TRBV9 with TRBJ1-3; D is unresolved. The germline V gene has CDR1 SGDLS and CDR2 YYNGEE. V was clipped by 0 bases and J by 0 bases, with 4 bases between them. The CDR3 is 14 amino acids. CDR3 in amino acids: CASSVVNSGNTIYF. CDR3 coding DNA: TGTGCCAGCAGCGTAGTGAACTCTGGAAACACCATATATTTT.

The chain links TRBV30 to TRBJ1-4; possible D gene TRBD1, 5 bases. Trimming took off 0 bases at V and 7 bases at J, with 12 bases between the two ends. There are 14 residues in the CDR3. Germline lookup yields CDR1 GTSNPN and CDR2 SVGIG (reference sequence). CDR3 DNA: TGTGCCTGGAGTGTAGGCAGGGAGGTTGAAAAACTGTTTTTT. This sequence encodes CAWSVGREVEKLFF.

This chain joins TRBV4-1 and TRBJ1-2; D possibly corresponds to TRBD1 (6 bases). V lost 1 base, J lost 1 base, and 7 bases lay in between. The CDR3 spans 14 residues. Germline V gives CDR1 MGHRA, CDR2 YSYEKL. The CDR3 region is CASSQAGVNYGYTF. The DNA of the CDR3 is TGCGCCAGCAGCCAAGCAGGGGTTAACTATGGCTACACCTTC.

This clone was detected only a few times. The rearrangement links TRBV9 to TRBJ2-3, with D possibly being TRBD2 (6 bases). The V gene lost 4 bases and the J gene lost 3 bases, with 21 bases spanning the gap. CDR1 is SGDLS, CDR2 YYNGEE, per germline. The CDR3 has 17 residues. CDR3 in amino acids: CASSSSLSGGRTDTQYF. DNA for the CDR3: TGTGCCAGCAGCTCTAGCCTTAGCGGCGGGCGGACAGATACGCAGTATTTT.

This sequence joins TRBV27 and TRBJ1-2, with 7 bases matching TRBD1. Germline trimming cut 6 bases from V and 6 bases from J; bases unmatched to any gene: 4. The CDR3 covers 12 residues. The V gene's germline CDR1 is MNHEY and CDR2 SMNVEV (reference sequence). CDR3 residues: CASRTGFNGYTF. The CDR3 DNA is TGTGCCAGCAGGACAGGGTTCAATGGCTACACCTTC.

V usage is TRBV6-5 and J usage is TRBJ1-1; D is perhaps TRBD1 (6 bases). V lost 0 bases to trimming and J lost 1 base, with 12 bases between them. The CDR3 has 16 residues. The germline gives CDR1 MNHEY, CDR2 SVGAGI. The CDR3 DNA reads TGTGCCAGCAGTTACTCTGTGGGGGCCTCGAACACTGAAGCTTTCTTT. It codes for CASSYSVGASNTEAFF.

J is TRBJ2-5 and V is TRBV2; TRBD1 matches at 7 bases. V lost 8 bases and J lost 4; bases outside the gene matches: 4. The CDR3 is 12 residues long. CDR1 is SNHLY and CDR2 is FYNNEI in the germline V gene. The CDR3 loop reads CASDRVRETQYF. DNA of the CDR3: TGTGCCAGCGACAGGGTGAGAGAGACCCAGTACTTC.

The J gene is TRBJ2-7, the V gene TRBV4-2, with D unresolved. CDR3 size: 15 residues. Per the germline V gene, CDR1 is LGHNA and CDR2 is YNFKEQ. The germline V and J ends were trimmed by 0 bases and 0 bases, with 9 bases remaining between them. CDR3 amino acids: CASSQESSGSYEQYF. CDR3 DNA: TGTGCCAGCAGCCAAGAGTCGTCCGGCTCCTACGAGCAGTACTTC.

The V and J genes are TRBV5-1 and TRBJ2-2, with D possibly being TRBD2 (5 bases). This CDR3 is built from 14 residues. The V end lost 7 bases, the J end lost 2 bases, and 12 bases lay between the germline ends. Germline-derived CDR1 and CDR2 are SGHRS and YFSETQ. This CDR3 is CASHFGVNTGELFF. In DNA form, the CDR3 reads TGCGCCAGCCATTTCGGGGTTAACACCGGGGAGCTGTTTTTT. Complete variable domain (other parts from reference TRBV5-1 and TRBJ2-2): KAGVTQTPRYLIKTRGQQVTLSCSPISGHRSVSWYQQTPGQGLQFLFEYFSETQRNKGNFPGRFSGRQFSNSRSEMNVSTLELGDSALYLCASHFGVNTGELFFGEGSRLTVL.

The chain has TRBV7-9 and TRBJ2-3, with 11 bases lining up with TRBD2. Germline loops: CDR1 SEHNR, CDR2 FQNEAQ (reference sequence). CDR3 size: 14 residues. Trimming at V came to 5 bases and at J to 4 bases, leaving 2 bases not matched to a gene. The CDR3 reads CASSTLAGADTQYF. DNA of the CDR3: TGTGCCAGCAGCACACTAGCGGGAGCAGATACGCAGTATTTT.

DNA for the CDR3: TGTGCCAGCAGGCGGGACGGATCCTACGAGCAGTACTTC. It translates to CASRRDGSYEQYF. The chain recombines TRBV9 with TRBJ2-7; maybe TRBD2 (6 bases). CDR3 length: 13 amino acids. V was shortened by 5 bases and J by 1 base, with 10 bases between the two germline ends. The germline CDR1 and CDR2 sequences are SGDLS and YYNGEE.

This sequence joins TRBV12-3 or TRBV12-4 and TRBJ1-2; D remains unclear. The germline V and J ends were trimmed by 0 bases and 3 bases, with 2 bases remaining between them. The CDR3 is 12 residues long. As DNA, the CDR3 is TGTGCCAGCAGTTTAGCGGACTATGGCTACACCTTC. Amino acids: CASSLADYGYTF.

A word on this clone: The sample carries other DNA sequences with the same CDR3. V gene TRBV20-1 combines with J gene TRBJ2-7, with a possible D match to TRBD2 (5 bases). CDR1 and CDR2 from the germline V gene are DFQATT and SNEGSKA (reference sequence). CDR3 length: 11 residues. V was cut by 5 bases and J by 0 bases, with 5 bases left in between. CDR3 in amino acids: CSARDSYEQYF. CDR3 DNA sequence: TGCAGTGCTCGGGACTCCTACGAGCAGTACTTC.

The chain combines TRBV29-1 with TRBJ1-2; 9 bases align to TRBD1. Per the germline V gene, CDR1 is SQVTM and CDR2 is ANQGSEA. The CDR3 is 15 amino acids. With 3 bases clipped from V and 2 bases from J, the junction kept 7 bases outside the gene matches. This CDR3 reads CSVDAGQGKNYGYTF. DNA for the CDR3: TGCAGCGTTGACGCTGGACAGGGGAAAAACTATGGCTACACCTTC.

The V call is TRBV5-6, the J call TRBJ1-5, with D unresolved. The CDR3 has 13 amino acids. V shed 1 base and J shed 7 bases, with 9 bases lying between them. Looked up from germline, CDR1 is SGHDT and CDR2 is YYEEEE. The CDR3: CASSLSPGQPQHF. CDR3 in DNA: TGTGCCAGCAGCTTGTCGCCGGGGCAGCCCCAGCATTTT.

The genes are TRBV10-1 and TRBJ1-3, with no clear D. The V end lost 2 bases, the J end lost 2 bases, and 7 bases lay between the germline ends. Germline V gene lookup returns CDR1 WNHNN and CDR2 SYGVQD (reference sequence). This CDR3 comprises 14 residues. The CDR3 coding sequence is TGCGCCAGCAGTGAGGCAGATCCTGGAAACACCATATATTTT. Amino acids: CASSEADPGNTIYF.

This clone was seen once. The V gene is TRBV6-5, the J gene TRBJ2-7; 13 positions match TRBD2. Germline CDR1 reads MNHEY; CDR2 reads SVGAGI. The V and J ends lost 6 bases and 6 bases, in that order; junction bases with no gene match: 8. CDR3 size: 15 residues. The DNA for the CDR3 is TGTGCCAGCAGCCCCGGACTAGCGGGAGTAACCGAGCAGTACTTC. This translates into CASSPGLAGVTEQYF.

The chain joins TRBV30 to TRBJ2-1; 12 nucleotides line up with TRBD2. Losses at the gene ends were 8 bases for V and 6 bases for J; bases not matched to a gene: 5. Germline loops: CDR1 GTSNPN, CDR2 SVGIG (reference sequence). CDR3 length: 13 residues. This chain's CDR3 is CASRTSGTNEQFF. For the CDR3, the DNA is TGTGCCAGTAGGACTAGCGGGACCAATGAGCAGTTCTTC. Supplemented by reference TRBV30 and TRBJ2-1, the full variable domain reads SQTIHQWPATLVQPVGSPLSLECTVEGTSNPNLYWYRQAAGRGLQLLFYSVGIGQISSEVPQNLSASRPQDRQFILSSKKLLLSDSGFYLCASRTSGTNEQFFGPGTRLTVL.

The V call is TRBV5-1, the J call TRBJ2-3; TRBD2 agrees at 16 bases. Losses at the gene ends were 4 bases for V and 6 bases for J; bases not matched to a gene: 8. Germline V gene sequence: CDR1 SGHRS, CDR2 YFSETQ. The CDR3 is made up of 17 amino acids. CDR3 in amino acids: CASSTGLAGGPKDTQYF. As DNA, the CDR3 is TGCGCCAGCAGCACGGGACTAGCGGGAGGGCCAAAGGATACGCAGTATTTT.

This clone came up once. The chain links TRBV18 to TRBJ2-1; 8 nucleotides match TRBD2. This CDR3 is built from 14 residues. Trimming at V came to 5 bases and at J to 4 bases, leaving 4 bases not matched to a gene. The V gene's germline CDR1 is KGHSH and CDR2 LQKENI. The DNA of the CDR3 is TGTGCCAGCTCATCCATAGCGGGATACAATGAGCAGTTCTTC. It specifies CASSSIAGYNEQFF. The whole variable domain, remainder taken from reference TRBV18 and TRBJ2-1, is NAGVMQNPRHLVRRRGQEARLRCSPMKGHSHVYWYRQLPEEGLKFMVYLQKENIIDESGMPKERFSAEFPKEGPSILRIQQVVRGDSAAYFCASSSIAGYNEQFFGPGTRLTVL.

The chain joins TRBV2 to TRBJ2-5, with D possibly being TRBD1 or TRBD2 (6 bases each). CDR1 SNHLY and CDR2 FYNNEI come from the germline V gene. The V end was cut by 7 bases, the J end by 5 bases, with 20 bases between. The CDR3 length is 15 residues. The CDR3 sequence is CASTLIRERGETQYF. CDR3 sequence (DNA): TGTGCCAGCACCCTAATACGGGAGAGGGGGGAGACCCAGTACTTC.

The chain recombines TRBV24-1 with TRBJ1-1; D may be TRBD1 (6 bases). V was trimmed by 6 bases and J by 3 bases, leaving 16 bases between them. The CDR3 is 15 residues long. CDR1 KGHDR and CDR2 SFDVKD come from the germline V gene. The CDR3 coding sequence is TGTGCCACCAGTAAGGGGGGCGGGAGGGACACTGAAGCTTTCTTT. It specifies CATSKGGGRDTEAFF.

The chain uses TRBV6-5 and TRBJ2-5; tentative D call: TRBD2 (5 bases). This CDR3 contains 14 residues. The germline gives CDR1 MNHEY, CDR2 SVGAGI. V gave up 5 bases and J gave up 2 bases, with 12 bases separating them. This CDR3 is CASSQDWEQETQYF. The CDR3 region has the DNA TGTGCCAGCAGTCAGGACTGGGAACAAGAGACCCAGTACTTC.

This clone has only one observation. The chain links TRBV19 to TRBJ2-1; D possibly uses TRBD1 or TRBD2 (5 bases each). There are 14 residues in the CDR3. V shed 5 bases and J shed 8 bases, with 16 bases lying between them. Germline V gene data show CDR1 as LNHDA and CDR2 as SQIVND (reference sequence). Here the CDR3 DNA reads TGTGCCAGTAGTCTCAATACGGGACGGCATGAGCAGTTCTTC. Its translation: CASSLNTGRHEQFF.